The T cell receptor beta chain described here comes from a study of post-analysis software for immune sequencing data. Study information: Included among the disease courses, which were recorded for the cohort, were relapsing-remitting, secondary progressive and progressive-relapsing multiple sclerosis.

Included in the TCR beta cDNA libraries were unique molecular identifiers. MiXCR, applied by TCRdb to the PCR reads, yields one record per CDR3 protein. The table has roughly 800,000 distinct CDR3 sequences, roughly 50% seen once. The ends were cut back, 6 bases at V and 5 bases at J, with 23 bases in the middle. Per the germline V gene, CDR1 is MNHNS and CDR2 is SASEGT. This CDR3 is 17 amino acids long. Study observations and caveats: Several TRBV segments (TRBV5-6, TRBV5-1 and TRBV20-1 among them) occurred more frequently in patients than in controls.

A remark on this clonotype: Its antigen is not identified.

Sequencing input: blood. The TCR comes from a girl under 18 with multiple sclerosis. The J gene is TRBJ1-5, the V gene TRBV6-1; a weak D match, TRBD1 (6 bases). The CDR3 DNA follows: TGTGCCAGCAGCCTCAGGACAGCCCCGACGGATGATCAGCCCCAGCATTTT. Translating it yields CASSLRTAPTDDQPQHF.